This TCR beta chain emerged from a study of cytomegalovirus exposure and HLA in healthy donors. Study-wide results and caveats: Most sequenced TCRs were rare (though some public TCRs occurred in many donors). Follow-up analysis found HLA locus-dependent TCR association rates, highest for DRB1 and lowest for HLA-C. CMV serostatus was the only immune exposure information that was available.

Amplification used 60 Vbeta primers and 13 Jbeta primers. Profiled with immunoSEQ multiplex PCR; TCRdb holds only in-frame clones, not every one. The top ten clones hold almost 6% of a sample with roughly 130,000 clones, 65% to 75% of them seen once. This clone was counted between two and nine times. The target antigen is unknown. Deletions cut 5 bases from V and 11 bases from J, with 12 bases between. Germline V gives CDR1 MNHEY, CDR2 SVGAGI. The CDR3 spans 11 residues. V is TRBV6-5 and J is TRBJ1-1, with D perhaps matching TRBD1 (5 bases). The specimen was PBMCs. This clonotype originated in a woman aged 50 to 65 in good health and CMV-seropositive. In DNA form, the CDR3 reads TGTGCCAGCAGTGAGAAGGGGTCGGCTTTCTTT. This sequence encodes CASSEKGSAFF.